The present entry profiles one T cell receptor beta chain with its context. Its antigen is undetermined. The sample originates from a study of T cell repertoires in cytomegalovirus infection. Study in general: Public TCR beta signature analysis indicated the presence of both CMV infection and matching HLA type. General study findings and limits: The ex vivo response showed dominance by HLA-C-restricted CMV-specific TCR beta clonotypes.

TCRdb re-called the reads with MiXCR, one entry per CDR3 protein. This table holds under 70,000 distinct CDR3 sequences, 25% to 40% found once. V lost 6 bases, J lost 5 bases, and 5 bases stayed unmatched. In germline, CDR1 is MNHEY, CDR2 SMNVEV (reference sequence). The CDR3 contains 14 residues. Sequenced sample: PBMCs, sequenced either directly or after in vitro stimulation (not recorded which). The receptor was isolated from a human donor in good health (CMV status not recorded). Some clones in this sample may be carry-over from other donors' samples. The chain carries TRBV27 and TRBJ1-5; 9 nucleotides line up with TRBD1. CDR3 sequence: CASRGTGRDQPQHF. The CDR3 coding sequence is TGTGCCAGCAGGGGGACAGGGCGGGATCAGCCCCAGCATTTT.